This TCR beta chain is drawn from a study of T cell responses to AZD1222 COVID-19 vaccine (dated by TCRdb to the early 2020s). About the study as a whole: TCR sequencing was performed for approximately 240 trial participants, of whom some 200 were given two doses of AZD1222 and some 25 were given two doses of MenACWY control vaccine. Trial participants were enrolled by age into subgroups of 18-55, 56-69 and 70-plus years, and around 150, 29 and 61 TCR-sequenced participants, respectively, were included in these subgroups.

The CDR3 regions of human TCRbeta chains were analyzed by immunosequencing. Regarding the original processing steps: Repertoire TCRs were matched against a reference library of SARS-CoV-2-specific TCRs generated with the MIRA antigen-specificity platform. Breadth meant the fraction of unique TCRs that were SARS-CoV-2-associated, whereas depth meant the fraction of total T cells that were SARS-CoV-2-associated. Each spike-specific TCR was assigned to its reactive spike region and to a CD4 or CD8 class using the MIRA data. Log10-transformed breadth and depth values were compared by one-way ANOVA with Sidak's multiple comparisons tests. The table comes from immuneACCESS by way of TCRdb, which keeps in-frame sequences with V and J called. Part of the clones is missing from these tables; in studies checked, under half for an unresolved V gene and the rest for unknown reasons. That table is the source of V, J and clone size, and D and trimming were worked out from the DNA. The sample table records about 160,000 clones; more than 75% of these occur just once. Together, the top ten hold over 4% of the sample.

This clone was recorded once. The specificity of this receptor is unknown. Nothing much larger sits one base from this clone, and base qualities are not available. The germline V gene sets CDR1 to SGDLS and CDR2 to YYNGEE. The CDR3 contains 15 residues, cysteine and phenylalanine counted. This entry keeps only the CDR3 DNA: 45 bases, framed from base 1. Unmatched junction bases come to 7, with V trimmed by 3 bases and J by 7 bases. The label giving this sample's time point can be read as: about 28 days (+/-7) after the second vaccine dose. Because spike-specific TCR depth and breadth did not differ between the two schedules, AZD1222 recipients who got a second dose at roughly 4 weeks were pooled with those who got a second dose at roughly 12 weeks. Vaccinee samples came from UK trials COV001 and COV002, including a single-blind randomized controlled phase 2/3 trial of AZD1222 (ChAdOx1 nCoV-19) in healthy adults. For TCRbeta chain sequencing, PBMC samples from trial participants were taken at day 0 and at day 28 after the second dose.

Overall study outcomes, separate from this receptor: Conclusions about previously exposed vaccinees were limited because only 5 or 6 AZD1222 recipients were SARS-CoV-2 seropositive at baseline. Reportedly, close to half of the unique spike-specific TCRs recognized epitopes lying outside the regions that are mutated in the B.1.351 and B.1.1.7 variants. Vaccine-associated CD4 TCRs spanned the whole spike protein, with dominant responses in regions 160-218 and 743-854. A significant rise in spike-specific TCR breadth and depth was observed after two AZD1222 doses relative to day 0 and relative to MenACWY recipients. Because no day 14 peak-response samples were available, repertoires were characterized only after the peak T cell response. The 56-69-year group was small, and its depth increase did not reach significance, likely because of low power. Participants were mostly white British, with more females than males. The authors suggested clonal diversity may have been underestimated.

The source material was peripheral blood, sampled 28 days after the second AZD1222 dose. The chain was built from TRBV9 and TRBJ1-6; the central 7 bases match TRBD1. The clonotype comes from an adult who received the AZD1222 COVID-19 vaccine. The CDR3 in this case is CASSGAGGSNSPLHF. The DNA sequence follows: TGTGCCAGCAGCGGAGCAGGGGGTTCCAATTCACCCCTCCACTTT.